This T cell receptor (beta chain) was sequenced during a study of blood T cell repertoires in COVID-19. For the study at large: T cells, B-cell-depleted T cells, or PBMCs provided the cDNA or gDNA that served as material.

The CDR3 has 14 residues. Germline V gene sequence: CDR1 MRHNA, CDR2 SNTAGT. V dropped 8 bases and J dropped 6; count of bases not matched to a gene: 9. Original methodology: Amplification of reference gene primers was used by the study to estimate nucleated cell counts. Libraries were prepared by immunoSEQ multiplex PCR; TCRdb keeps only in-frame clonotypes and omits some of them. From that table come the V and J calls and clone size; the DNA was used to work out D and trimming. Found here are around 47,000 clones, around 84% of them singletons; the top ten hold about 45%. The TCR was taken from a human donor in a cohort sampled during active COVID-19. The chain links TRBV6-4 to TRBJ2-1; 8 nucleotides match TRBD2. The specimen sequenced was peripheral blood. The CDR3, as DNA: TGTGCCAGCTCCCCGACGGGGGGGCTCAATGAGCAGTTCTTC. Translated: CASSPTGGLNEQFF.